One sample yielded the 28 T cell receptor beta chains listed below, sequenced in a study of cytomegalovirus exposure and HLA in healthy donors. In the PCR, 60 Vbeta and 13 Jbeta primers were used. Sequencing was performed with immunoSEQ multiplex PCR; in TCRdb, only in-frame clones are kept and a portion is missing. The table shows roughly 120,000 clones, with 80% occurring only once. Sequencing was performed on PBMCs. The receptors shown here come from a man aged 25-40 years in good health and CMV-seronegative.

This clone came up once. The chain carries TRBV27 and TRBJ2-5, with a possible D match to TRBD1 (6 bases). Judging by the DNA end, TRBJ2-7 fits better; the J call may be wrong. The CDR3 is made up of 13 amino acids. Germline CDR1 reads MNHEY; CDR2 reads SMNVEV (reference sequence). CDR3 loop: CASSSRTGTEQYF. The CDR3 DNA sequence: TGTGCCAGCAGTTCCCGAACAGGGACCGAGCAGTACTTC.

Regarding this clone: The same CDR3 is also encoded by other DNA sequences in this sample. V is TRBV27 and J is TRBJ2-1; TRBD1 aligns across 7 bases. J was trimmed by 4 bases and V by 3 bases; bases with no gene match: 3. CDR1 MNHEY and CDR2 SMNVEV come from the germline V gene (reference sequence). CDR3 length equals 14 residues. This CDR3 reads CASSLRGPYNEQFF. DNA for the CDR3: TGTGCCAGCAGTTTGAGGGGGCCTTACAATGAGCAGTTCTTC.

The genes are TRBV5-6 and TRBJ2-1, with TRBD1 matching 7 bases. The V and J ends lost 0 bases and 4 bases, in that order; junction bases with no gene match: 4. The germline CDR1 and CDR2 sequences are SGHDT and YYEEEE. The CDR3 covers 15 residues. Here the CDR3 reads CASSLGQGPYNEQFF. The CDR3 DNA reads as TGTGCCAGCAGCTTGGGACAGGGTCCTTACAATGAGCAGTTCTTC.

The chain's CDR3 is CASSQSAGTYGYTF. The CDR3 region has the DNA TGCGCCAGCAGCCAAAGCGCCGGAACCTATGGCTACACCTTC. This rearrangement joins TRBV4-1 to TRBJ1-2; the D is unclear. The germline V gene has CDR1 MGHRA and CDR2 YSYEKL. There are 14 residues in the CDR3. V dropped 2 bases and J dropped 4 bases, with 11 bases sitting between them.

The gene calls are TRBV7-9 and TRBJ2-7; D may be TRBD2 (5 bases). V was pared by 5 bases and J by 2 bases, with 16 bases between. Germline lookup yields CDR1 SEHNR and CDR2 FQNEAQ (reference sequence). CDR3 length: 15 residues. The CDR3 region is CASSRRGLNTYEQYF. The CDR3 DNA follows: TGTGCCAGCAGCCGACGCGGACTGAACACCTACGAGCAGTACTTC.

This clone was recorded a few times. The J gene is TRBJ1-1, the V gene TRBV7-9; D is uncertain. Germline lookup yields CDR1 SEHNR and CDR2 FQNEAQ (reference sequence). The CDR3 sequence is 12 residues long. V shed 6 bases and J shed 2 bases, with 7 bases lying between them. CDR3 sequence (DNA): TGTGCCAGCAGTCACGGTAACACTGAAGCTTTCTTT. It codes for CASSHGNTEAFF.

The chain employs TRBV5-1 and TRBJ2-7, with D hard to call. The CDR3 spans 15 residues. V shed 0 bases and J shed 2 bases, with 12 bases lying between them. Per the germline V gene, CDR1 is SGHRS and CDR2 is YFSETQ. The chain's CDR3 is CASSLDREMAYEQYF. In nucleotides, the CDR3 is TGCGCCAGCAGCTTGGACCGAGAAATGGCCTACGAGCAGTACTTC.

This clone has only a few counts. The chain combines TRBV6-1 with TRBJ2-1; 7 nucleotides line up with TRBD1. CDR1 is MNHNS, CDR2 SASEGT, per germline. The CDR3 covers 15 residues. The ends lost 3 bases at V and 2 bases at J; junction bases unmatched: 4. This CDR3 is CASSDLGTAYNEQFF. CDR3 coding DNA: TGTGCCAGCAGTGATCTGGGGACAGCCTACAATGAGCAGTTCTTC.

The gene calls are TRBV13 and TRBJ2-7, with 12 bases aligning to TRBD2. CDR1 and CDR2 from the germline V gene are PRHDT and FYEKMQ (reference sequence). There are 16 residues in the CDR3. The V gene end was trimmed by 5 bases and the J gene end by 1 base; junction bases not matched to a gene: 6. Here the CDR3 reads CASSPGGLAGSYEQYF. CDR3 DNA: TGTGCCAGCAGCCCCGGTGGACTAGCGGGATCCTACGAGCAGTACTTC.

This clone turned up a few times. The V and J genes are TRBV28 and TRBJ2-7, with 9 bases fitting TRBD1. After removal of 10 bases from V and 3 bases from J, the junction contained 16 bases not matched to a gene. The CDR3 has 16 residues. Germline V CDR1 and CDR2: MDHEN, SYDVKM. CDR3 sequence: CATFRDREIFNYEQYF. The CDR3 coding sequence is TGTGCCACCTTCCGGGACAGGGAGATTTTCAACTACGAGCAGTACTTC.

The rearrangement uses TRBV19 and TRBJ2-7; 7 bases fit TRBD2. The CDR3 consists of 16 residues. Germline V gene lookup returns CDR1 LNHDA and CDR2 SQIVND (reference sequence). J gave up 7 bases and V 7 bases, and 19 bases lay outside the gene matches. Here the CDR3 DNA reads TGTGCCAGTACGGGGGGAAAAAACATCCCATTTGGGGAGCAGTACTTC. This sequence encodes CASTGGKNIPFGEQYF.

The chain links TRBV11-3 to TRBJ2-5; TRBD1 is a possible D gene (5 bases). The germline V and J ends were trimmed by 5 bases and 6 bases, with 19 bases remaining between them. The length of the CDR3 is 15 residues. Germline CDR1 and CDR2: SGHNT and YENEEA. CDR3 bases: TGTGCCAGCAGCCCGGTGGGGCTGCGGACCCAGACCCAGTACTTC. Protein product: CASSPVGLRTQTQYF.

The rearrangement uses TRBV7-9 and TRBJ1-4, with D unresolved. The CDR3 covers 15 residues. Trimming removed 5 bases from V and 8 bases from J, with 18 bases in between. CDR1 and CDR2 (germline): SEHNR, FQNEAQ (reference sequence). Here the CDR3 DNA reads TGTGCCAGCAGCACATTTCCCCCAGGCCCCGAAAAACTGTTTTTT. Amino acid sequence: CASSTFPPGPEKLFF.

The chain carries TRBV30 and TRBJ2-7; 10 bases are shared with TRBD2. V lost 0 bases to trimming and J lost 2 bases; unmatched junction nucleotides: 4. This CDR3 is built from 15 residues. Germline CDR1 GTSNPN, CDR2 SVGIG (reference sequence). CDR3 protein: CAWSVLAGVTYEQYF. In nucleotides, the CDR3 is TGTGCCTGGAGTGTCCTAGCGGGAGTAACCTACGAGCAGTACTTC. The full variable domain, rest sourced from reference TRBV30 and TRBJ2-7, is SQTIHQWPATLVQPVGSPLSLECTVEGTSNPNLYWYRQAAGRGLQLLFYSVGIGQISSEVPQNLSASRPQDRQFILSSKKLLLSDSGFYLCAWSVLAGVTYEQYFGPGTRLTVT.

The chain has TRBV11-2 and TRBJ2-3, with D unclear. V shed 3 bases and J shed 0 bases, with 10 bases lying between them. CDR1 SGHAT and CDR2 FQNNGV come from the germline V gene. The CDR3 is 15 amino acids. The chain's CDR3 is CASSFFPRSTDTQYF. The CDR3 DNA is TGTGCCAGCAGCTTCTTCCCCAGGAGCACAGATACGCAGTATTTT.

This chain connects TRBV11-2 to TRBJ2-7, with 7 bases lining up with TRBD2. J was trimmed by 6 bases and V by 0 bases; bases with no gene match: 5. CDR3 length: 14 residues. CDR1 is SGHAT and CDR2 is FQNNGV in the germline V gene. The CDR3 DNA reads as TGTGCCAGCAGCTTAGATCGCGGGAGTCTCGAGCAGTACTTC. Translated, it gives CASSLDRGSLEQYF.

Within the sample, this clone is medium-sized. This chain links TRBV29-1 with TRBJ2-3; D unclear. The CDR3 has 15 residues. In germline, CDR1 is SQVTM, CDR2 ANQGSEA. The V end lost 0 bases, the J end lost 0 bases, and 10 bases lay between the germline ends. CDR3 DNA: TGCAGCGTTGAAGAATATGGAGCTAGCACAGATACGCAGTATTTT. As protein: CSVEEYGASTDTQYF.

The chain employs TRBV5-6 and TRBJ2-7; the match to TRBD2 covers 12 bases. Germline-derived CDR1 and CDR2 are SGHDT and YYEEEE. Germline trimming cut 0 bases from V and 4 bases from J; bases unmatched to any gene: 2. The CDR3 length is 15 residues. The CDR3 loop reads CASSLALAGGYEQYF. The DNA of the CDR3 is TGTGCCAGCAGCTTGGCCCTAGCGGGAGGGTACGAGCAGTACTTC.

For the CDR3, the DNA is TGTGCCAGCAGCACCCCCGGGACTAGCTCCTACGAGCAGTACTTC. Translation: CASSTPGTSSYEQYF. This chain uses TRBV21-1 with TRBJ2-7; the table calls TRBD2, which could not be checked here. TRBV21-1 corresponds to a pseudogene. This CDR3 is built from 15 residues.

The CDR3 coding sequence is TGTGCCAGCAGCGAAGGAGGCCTCTATGGCTACACCTTC. Encoded protein: CASSEGGLYGYTF. The rearrangement uses TRBV7-9 and TRBJ1-2; D not certain. The CDR3 is 13 residues long. The V and J ends lost 5 bases and 4 bases respectively, with 11 bases between them. CDR1 is SEHNR and CDR2 is FQNEAQ in the germline V gene (reference sequence).

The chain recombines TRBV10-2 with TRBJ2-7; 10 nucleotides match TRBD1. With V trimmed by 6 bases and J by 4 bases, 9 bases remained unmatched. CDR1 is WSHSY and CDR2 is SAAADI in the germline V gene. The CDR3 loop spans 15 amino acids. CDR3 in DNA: TGCGCCAGCAGACCGGGACAGGGGATTGAGTACGAGCAGTACTTC. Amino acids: CASRPGQGIEYEQYF.

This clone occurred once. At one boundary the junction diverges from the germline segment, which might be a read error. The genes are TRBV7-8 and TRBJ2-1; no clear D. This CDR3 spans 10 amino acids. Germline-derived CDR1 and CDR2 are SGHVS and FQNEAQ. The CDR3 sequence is CASSLETPVF. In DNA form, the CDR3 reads TGTGCCAGCAGCTTAGAAACCCCGGTCTTC.

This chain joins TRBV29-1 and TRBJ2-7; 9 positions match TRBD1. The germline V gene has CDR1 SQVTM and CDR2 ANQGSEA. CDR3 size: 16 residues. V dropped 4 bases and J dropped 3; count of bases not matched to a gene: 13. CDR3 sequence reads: CSVGGGQGRVYYEQYF. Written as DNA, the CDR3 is TGCAGCGTTGGTGGGGGACAGGGTCGGGTTTACTACGAGCAGTACTTC.

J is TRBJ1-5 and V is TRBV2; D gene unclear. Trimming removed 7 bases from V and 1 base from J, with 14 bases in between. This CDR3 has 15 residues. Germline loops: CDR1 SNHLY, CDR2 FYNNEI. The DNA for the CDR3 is TGTGCCAGCAATTACCCTAGCGCAAGCAATCAGCCCCAGCATTTT. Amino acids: CASNYPSASNQPQHF.

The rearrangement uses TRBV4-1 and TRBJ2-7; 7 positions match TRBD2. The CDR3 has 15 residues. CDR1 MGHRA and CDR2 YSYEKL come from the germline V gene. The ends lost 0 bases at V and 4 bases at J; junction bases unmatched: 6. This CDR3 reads CASSQDSSGYYEQYF. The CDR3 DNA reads TGCGCCAGCAGCCAAGATTCTAGCGGTTATTACGAGCAGTACTTC.

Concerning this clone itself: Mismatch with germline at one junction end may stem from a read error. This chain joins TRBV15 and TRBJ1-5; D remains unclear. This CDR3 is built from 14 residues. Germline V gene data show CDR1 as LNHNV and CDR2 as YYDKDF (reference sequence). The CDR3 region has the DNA TGTGCCACCAGCAGCTTAGACTTAAATCAGCCCCAGAATTTT. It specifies CATSSLDLNQPQNF.

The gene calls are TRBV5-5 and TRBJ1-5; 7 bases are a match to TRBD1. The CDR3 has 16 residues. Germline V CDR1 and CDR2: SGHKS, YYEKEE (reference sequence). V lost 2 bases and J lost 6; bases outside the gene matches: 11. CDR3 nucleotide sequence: TGTGCCAGCAGCTTTAGTGAGGGGGCTAGGGGTCAGCCCCAGCATTTT. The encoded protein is CASSFSEGARGQPQHF.

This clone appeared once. The CDR3 region is CASSFRDYCEQYF. For the CDR3, the DNA is TGCGCCAGCAGCTTCCGGGACTATTGCGAGCAGTACTTC. The V and J genes are TRBV5-1 and TRBJ2-7; 7 nucleotides align to TRBD2. J lost 6 bases, V lost 2 bases, and 5 bases had no gene match. Germline CDR1 is SGHRS and CDR2 is YFSETQ. This CDR3 spans 13 amino acids.